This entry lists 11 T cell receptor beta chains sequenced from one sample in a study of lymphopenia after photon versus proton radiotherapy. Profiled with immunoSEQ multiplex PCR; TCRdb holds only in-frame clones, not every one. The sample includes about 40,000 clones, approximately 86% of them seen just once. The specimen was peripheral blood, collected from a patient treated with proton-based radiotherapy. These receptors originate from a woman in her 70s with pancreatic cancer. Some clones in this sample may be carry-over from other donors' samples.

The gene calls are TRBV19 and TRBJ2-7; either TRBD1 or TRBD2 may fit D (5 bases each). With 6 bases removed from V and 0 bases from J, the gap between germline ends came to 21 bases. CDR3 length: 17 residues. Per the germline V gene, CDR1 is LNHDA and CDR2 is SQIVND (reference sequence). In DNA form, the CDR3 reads TGTGCCAGTAGCATTTTCTTCGTGGGGGTCAGCTCCTACGAGCAGTACTTC. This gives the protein CASSIFFVGVSSYEQYF.

The CDR3 DNA sequence: TGTGCCTGGAGCAATATGGACAGGCGTAAGCATTTT. Translation gives CAWSNMDRRKHF. The rearrangement links TRBV30 to TRBJ1-5; TRBD1 agrees at 7 bases. V lost 3 bases and J lost 14; bases outside the gene matches: 10. The CDR3 runs to 12 residues. CDR1 and CDR2 from the germline V gene are GTSNPN and SVGIG (reference sequence).

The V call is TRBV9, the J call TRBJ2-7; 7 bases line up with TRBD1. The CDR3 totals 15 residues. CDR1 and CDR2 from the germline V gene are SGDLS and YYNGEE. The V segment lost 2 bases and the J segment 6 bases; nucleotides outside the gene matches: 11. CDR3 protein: CASSVGGTVTAEQYF. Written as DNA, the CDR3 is TGTGCCAGCAGCGTTGGTGGGACAGTAACGGCCGAGCAGTACTTC.

CDR3 protein: CASSTRSRGGGNQPQHF. The CDR3 DNA reads TGTGCCAGTAGTACCCGGTCCAGGGGAGGCGGCAATCAGCCCCAGCATTTT. J is TRBJ1-5 and V is TRBV19; D may be TRBD1 (6 bases). The CDR3 has 17 residues. The V end was cut by 4 bases, the J end by 2 bases, with 18 bases between. Germline loops: CDR1 LNHDA, CDR2 SQIVND (reference sequence).

The CDR3 sequence: CASSFSWGGEQFF. Written as DNA, the CDR3 is TGTGCCAGCAGCTTCAGTTGGGGGGGTGAGCAGTTCTTC. V and J are TRBV7-8 and TRBJ2-1; 7 bases agree with TRBD2. The CDR3 loop spans 13 amino acids. The V segment lost 3 bases and the J segment 9 bases; nucleotides outside the gene matches: 5. The germline gives CDR1 SGHVS, CDR2 FQNEAQ.

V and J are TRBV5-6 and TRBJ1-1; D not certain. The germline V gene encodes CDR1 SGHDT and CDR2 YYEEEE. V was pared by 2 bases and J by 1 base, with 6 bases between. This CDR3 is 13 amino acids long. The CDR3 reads CASSFSENTEAFF. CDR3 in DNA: TGTGCCAGCAGCTTTAGCGAGAACACTGAAGCTTTCTTT.

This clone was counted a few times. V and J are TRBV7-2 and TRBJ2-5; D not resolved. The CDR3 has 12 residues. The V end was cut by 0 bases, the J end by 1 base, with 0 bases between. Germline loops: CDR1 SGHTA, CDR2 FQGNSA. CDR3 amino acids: CASSLAQETQYF. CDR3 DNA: TGTGCCAGCAGCTTAGCCCAAGAGACCCAGTACTTC.

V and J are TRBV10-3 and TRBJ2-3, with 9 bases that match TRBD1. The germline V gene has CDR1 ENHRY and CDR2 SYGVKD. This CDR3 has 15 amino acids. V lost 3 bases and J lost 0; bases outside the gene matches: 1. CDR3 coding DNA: TGTGCCATCAGTGATGGGACAGGGAGCACAGATACGCAGTATTTT. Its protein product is CAISDGTGSTDTQYF.

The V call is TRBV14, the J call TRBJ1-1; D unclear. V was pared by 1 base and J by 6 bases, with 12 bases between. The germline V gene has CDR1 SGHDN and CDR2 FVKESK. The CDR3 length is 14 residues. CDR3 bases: TGTGCCAGCAGCCAAGCGACCACGACCCCTGAAGCTTTCTTT. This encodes CASSQATTTPEAFF.

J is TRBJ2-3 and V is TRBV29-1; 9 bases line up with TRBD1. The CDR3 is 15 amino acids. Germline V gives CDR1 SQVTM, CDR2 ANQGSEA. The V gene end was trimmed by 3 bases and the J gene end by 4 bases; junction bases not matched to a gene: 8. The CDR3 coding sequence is TGCAGCGTTGATGGGCGGGACAGGGTTGCAGATACGCAGTATTTT. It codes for CSVDGRDRVADTQYF.

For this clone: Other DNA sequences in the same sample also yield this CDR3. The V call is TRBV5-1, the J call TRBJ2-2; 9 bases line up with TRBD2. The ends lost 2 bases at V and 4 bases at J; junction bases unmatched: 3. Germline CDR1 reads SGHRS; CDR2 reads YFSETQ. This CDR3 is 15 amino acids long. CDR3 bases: TGCGCCAGCAGCTTAGCGGGAGGAGTCACCGGGGAGCTGTTTTTT. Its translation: CASSLAGGVTGELFF.